Below are 16 T cell receptor beta chains sequenced from a single sample in a study of blood T cell repertoires in COVID-19. Clones were read by immunoSEQ multiplex PCR, and TCRdb kept only the in-frame ones, dropping some. Here the sample spans 200,000 to 250,000 clones, around 80% being singletons. Sequencing was carried out using peripheral blood. These receptors were obtained from a woman of 80 years or more with acute or convalescent COVID-19.

This chain links TRBV7-2 with TRBJ2-1; the D gene is possibly TRBD1 (6 bases). CDR1 and CDR2 from the germline V gene are SGHTA and FQGNSA. The V end lost 5 bases, the J end lost 7 bases, and 18 bases lay between the germline ends. This CDR3 spans 15 amino acids. The CDR3 sequence: CASSPLPGTTNEQFF. DNA of the CDR3: TGTGCCAGCAGCCCCCTACCCGGGACAACAAATGAGCAGTTCTTC.

The chain recombines TRBV7-8 with TRBJ1-1, with no clear D. The germline V gene encodes CDR1 SGHVS and CDR2 FQNEAQ. Trimming removed 7 bases at V and 0 bases at J, with 12 bases between. The CDR3 loop spans 14 amino acids. The CDR3 spells CASTFGRLNTEAFF. In nucleotides, the CDR3 is TGTGCCAGCACCTTCGGCAGGCTGAACACTGAAGCTTTCTTT.

The gene calls are TRBV14 and TRBJ2-5; D might be TRBD1 (6 bases). Germline CDR1 and CDR2: SGHDN and FVKESK. The CDR3 is made up of 14 amino acids. Trimming shortened V by 2 bases and J by 5 bases, and 12 bases separated the two germline ends. CDR3 region: CASSQTTGTETQYF. The CDR3 DNA is TGTGCCAGCAGCCAAACAACAGGGACGGAGACCCAGTACTTC.

This sequence joins TRBV19 and TRBJ2-1; 14 bases align to TRBD2. The germline gives CDR1 LNHDA, CDR2 SQIVND (reference sequence). V gave up 7 bases and J gave up 13 bases; unmatched junction bases: 12. The CDR3 totals 15 residues. The CDR3 spells CASNPQGLAGDIQFF. In DNA, the CDR3 is TGTGCCAGTAACCCCCAGGGACTAGCGGGAGATATTCAGTTCTTC.

This rearrangement joins TRBV4-2 to TRBJ2-1; 9 nucleotides line up with TRBD2. In germline, CDR1 is LGHNA, CDR2 YNFKEQ. V was pared by 1 base and J by 9 bases, with 10 bases of the junction left unmatched. CDR3 length: 16 residues. The CDR3: CASSQGMAGGQTEQFF. CDR3 bases: TGTGCCAGCAGCCAAGGTATGGCGGGGGGGCAGACTGAGCAGTTCTTC.

The V call is TRBV5-1, the J call TRBJ2-7, with TRBD1 identical over 10 bases. CDR1 and CDR2 from the germline V gene are SGHRS and YFSETQ. Trimming took 3 bases from V and 0 from J; bases not matched to a gene: 0. This CDR3 comprises 14 residues. For the CDR3, the DNA is TGCGCCAGCAGCTGGACAGGGGGCTCCTACGAGCAGTACTTC. Protein product: CASSWTGGSYEQYF.

The chain carries TRBV28 and TRBJ2-5, with 9 nucleotides matching TRBD1. Per the germline V gene, CDR1 is MDHEN and CDR2 is SYDVKM. CDR3 length equals 15 residues. J lost 0 bases, V lost 5 bases, and 4 bases had no gene match. Written as DNA, the CDR3 is TGTGCCAGCAGTCAGGACAGGGGAAACCAAGAGACCCAGTACTTC. This translates into CASSQDRGNQETQYF.

This sequence joins TRBV2 and TRBJ2-3; D is unresolved. The CDR3 runs to 16 residues. Per germline, CDR1 SNHLY and CDR2 FYNNEI. V shed 1 base and J shed 4 bases, with 15 bases lying between them. The chain's CDR3 is CASSEELASTPDTQYF. CDR3 in DNA: TGTGCCAGCAGTGAAGAGTTGGCTTCCACCCCAGATACGCAGTATTTT. Variable domain in full (rest from reference TRBV2 and TRBJ2-3): EPEVTQTPSHQVTQMGQEVILRCVPISNHLYFYWYRQILGQKVEFLVSFYNNEISEKSEIFDDQFSVERPDGSNFTLKIRSTKLEDSAMYFCASSEELASTPDTQYFGPGTRLTVL.

The chain links TRBV6-4 to TRBJ1-5; 12 bases map to TRBD1. J gave up 2 bases and V 6 bases, and 14 bases lay outside the gene matches. This CDR3 region has 19 residues. Looked up from germline, CDR1 is MRHNA and CDR2 is SNTAGT. CDR3 residues: CASRVTGQGAEGGNQPQHF. In DNA, the CDR3 is TGTGCCAGCAGGGTAACGGGACAGGGGGCAGAGGGTGGCAATCAGCCCCAGCATTTT.

The table lists this clone with a count of one. The chain couples TRBV2 to TRBJ1-2; 7 bases agree with TRBD1. Germline assignment: CDR1 SNHLY and CDR2 FYNNEI. Unmatched junction bases numbered 7, after V lost 5 bases and J lost 7 bases. The CDR3 is made up of 13 amino acids. This CDR3 is CASSTKGGSGYTF. CDR3 coding DNA: TGTGCCAGCAGTACTAAAGGGGGCTCTGGCTACACCTTC. Supplemented by reference TRBV2 and TRBJ1-2, the full variable domain reads EPEVTQTPSHQVTQMGQEVILRCVPISNHLYFYWYRQILGQKVEFLVSFYNNEISEKSEIFDDQFSVERPDGSNFTLKIRSTKLEDSAMYFCASSTKGGSGYTFGSGTRLTVV.

The V call is TRBV10-3, the J call TRBJ2-7; D is uncertain. The CDR3 totals 13 residues. V lost 2 bases and J 3 bases, leaving 8 bases between the germline ends. Germline V gene sequence: CDR1 ENHRY, CDR2 SYGVKD. The DNA for the CDR3 is TGTGCCATCAGTGAGGGTAGCTTCTACGAGCAGTACTTC. It is translated as CAISEGSFYEQYF.

This sequence joins TRBV7-2 and TRBJ1-6; 12 nucleotides align to TRBD1. With 1 base clipped from V and 8 bases from J, the junction kept 9 bases outside the gene matches. Per germline, CDR1 SGHTA and CDR2 FQGNSA. The CDR3 length is 18 residues. CDR3 amino acids: CASSLVGQGAGTYSPLHF. In DNA form, the CDR3 reads TGTGCCAGCAGCTTAGTGGGACAGGGGGCTGGGACTTATTCACCCCTCCACTTT.

The sample holds one count of this clone. The genes are TRBV6-2 or TRBV6-3 and TRBJ2-1, with 9 bases fitting TRBD1. This CDR3 comprises 15 residues. Trimming removed 5 bases from V and 7 bases from J; junction bases left unmatched: 9. Germline V gene data show CDR1 as MNHEY and CDR2 as SVGEGT. The CDR3 protein is CASSPRDRVLNEQFF. CDR3 DNA: TGTGCCAGCAGTCCCCGGGACAGGGTTTTGAATGAGCAGTTCTTC.

The chain employs TRBV7-2 and TRBJ2-3; the match to TRBD2 covers 11 bases. V shed 5 bases, J shed 7 bases, and the junction held 14 bases outside the gene matches. The CDR3 spans 17 residues. The germline CDR1 and CDR2 sequences are SGHTA and FQGNSA. Here the CDR3 reads CASSPNLAGGRTNTQYF. CDR3 bases: TGTGCCAGCAGCCCCAACTTAGCGGGGGGGCGTACGAATACGCAGTATTTT.

The chain has TRBV6-2 or TRBV6-3 and TRBJ1-1; perhaps TRBD1 as D (6 bases). The CDR3 spans 15 residues. Germline CDR1 MNHEY, CDR2 SVGEGT. Trimming cost V 4 bases and J 1 base, with 13 bases left between them. DNA of the CDR3: TGTGCCAGCAGTTCTCCAGGGGCCGCGAACACTGAAGCTTTCTTT. Encoded protein: CASSSPGAANTEAFF.

This clone came up a few times. The V and J genes are TRBV7-8 and TRBJ2-3; no definite D call. V lost 1 base to trimming and J lost 2 bases, with 7 bases between them. Germline loops: CDR1 SGHVS, CDR2 FQNEAQ. This CDR3 spans 14 amino acids. CDR3 protein: CASSLGGDTDTQYF. CDR3 coding DNA: TGTGCCAGCAGCTTAGGCGGAGACACAGATACGCAGTATTTT.